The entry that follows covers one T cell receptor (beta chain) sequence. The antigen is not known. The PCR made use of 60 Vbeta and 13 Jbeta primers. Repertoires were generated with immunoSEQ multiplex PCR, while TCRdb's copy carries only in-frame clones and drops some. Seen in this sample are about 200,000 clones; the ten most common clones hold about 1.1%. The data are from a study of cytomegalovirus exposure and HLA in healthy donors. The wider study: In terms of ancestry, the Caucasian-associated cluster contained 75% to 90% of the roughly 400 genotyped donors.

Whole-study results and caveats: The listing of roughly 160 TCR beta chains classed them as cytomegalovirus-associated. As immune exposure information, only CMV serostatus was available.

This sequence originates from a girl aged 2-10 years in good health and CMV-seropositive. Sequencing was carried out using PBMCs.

CDR3 in DNA: TGCGCCAGCAGCTCCACGGCCGACAGCGAAGCTTTCTTT. It translates to CASSSTADSEAFF. The V and J genes are TRBV5-1 and TRBJ1-1, with a weak D call TRBD1 (5 bases). The CDR3 length is 13 residues. From germline, CDR1 is SGHRS and CDR2 YFSETQ. Trimming removed 3 bases from V and 8 bases from J, with 14 bases in between.